This TCR beta chain derives from a study of CD8 T cells in Susac syndrome. It was with random hexamers that 0.5 to 1 ug RNA was reverse transcribed. immunoSEQ multiplex PCR amplified TCR beta CDR3 across 54 Vbeta, 13 Jbeta. TCRdb ran MiXCR on the immunoSEQ multiplex PCR reads and lists one entry per CDR3 protein. The sample consists of over 150,000 distinct CDR3 sequences, 85% to 95% of them appearing once. After removal of 7 bases from V and 2 bases from J, the junction contained 7 bases not matched to a gene. The CDR3 covers 17 residues. The germline V gene has CDR1 MDHEN and CDR2 SYDVKM. This chain connects TRBV28 to TRBJ2-2; TRBD2 agrees at 13 bases. This sequence was found in a human donor with Susac syndrome. Sequences were obtained from CD4+ T cells from PBMCs. As DNA, the CDR3 is TGTGCCAGCACCTCGGGACTAGCGGGGCCCAACACCGGGGAGCTGTTTTTT. Its protein product is CASTSGLAGPNTGELFF.